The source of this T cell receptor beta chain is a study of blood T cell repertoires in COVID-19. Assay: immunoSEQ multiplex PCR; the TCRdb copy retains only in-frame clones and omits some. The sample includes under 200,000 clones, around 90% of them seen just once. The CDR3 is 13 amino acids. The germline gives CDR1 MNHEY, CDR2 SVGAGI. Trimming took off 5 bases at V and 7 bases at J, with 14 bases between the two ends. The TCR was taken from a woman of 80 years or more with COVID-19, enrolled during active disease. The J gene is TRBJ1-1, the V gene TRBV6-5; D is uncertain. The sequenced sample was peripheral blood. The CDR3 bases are TGTGCCAGCAGTCCGCGACCTAACTATGAAGCTTTCTTT. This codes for CASSPRPNYEAFF.